This T cell receptor beta chain stems from a study of T cells in Graves' hyperthyroidism and ophthalmopathy. As regards this clonotype: Its antigen is currently unknown. It may be a read error: a sequence one base away is much more abundant.

TCR beta CDR3 sequences were amplified from RNA transcripts. When the TCR CDR3 underwent first-round RT-PCR, the HTBI primer set was used. TCRdb re-analysed the multiplex PCR reads in MiXCR, keeping a single row per CDR3 protein. The sample comprises 410,000 or so distinct CDR3 sequences, roughly 14% of which are singletons, and roughly 13% rests with the top ten. Whole-study results and caveats: Through a model of 13 V-J features, ophthalmopathy was separated from stable hyperthyroidism.

This CDR3 comprises 15 residues. In germline, CDR1 is LNHNV, CDR2 YYDKDF (reference sequence). The chain joins TRBV15 to TRBJ1-5; D is unresolved. This TCR was recovered from a man aged 18 to 30 with Graves' ophthalmopathy. The sequencing sample was made of blood. The CDR3, as DNA: TGTGCCACCAGCGGAGATCGGGTAGGAAATCAGCCCCAGCATTTT. Protein: CATSGDRVGNQPQHF.